This T cell receptor (beta chain) was sequenced during a study of blood T cell repertoires in COVID-19. The wider study: COVID-19 samples, acute and convalescent, were from the United States, Italy and Spain.

Measured with immunoSEQ multiplex PCR; TCRdb has only the in-frame clones, and not every one. Found here are more than 250,000 clones, roughly 89% of them singletons; the top ten hold about 1.7%. Enrollees, about 18 to 89 years old, lived in 25 or so US areas. This clone was seen a few times. Trimming removed 5 bases from V and 4 bases from J; junction bases left unmatched: 11. The CDR3 length is 18 residues. Looked up from germline, CDR1 is SGHRS and CDR2 is YFSETQ. The receptor comes from a woman aged 18-29 years with acute COVID-19. Material: PBMCs or T cells enriched from blood (not recorded which). This chain uses TRBV5-1 with TRBJ2-2; TRBD2 aligns across 13 bases. CDR3: CASRQTLAGGSPTGELFF. The CDR3 DNA reads as TGCGCCAGCAGACAGACACTAGCGGGAGGGAGCCCCACCGGGGAGCTGTTTTTT.